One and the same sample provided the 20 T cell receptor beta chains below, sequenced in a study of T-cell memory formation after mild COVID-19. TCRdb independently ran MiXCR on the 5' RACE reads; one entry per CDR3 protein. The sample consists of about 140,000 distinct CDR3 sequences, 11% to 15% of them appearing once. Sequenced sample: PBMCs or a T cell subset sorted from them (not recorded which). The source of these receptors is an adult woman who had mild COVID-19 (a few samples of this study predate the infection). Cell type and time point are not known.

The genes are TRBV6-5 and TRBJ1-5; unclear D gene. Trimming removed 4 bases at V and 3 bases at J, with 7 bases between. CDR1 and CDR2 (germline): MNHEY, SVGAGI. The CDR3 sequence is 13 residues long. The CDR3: CASSLSFNQPQHF. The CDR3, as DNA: TGTGCCAGCAGTTTATCCTTCAATCAGCCCCAGCATTTT.

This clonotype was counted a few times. The CDR3 is CAWKGNYGYTF. The CDR3 DNA sequence: TGTGCCTGGAAAGGGAACTATGGCTACACCTTC. The chain employs TRBV30 and TRBJ1-2, with D uncertain. The ends were cut back, 4 bases at V and 2 bases at J, with 5 bases in the middle. Per the germline V gene, CDR1 is GTSNPN and CDR2 is SVGIG (reference sequence). This CDR3 is built from 11 residues.

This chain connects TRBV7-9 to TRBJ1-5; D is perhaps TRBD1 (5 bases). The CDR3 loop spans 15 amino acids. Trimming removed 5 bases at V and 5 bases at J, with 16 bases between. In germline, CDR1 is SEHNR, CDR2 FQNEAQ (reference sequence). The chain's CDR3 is CASSPAGVEDQPQHF. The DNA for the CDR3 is TGTGCCAGCAGCCCAGCGGGGGTCGAGGATCAGCCCCAGCATTTT.

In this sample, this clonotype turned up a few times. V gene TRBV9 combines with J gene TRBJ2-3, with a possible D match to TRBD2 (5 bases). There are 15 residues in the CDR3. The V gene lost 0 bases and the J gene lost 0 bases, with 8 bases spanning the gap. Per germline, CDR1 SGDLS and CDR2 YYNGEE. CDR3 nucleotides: TGTGCCAGCAGCGTAGTCGGCGGGAGCACAGATACGCAGTATTTT. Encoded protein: CASSVVGGSTDTQYF.

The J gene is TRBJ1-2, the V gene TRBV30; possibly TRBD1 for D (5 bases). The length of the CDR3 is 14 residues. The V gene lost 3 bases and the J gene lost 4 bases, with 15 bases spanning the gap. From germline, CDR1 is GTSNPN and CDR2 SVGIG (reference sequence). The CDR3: CAWSLAGGSYGYTF. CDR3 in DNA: TGTGCCTGGAGCCTAGCCGGGGGATCCTATGGCTACACCTTC.

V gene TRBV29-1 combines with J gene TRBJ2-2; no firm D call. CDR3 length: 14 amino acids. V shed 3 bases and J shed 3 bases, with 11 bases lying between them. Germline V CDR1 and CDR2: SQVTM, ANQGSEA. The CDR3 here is CSVDLGSDTGELFF. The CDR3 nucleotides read TGCAGCGTTGATCTGGGGTCGGACACCGGGGAGCTGTTTTTT.

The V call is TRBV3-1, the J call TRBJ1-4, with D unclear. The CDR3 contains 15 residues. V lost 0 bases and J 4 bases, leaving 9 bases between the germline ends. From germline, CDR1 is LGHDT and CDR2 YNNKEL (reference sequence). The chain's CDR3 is CASSQDPRDNEKLFF. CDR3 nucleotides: TGTGCCAGCAGCCAAGACCCGCGGGATAATGAAAAACTGTTTTTT. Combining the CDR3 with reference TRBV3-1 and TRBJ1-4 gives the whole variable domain DTAVSQTPKYLVTQMGNDKSIKCEQNLGHDTMYWYKQDSKKFLKIMFSYNNKELIINETVPNRFSPKSPDKAHLNLHINSLELGDSAVYFCASSQDPRDNEKLFFGSGTQLSVL.

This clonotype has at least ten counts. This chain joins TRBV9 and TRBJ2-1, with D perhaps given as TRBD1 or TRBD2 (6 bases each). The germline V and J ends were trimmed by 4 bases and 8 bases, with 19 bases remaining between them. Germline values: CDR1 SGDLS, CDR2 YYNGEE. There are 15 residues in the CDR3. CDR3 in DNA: TGTGCCAGCAGCTTAGGACGGGGGCTCTCCTATGAGCAGTTCTTC. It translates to CASSLGRGLSYEQFF.

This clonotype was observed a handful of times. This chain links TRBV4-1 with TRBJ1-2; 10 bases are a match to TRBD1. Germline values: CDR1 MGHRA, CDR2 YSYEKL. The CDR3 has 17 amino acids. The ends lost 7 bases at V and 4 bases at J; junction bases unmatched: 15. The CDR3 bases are TGCGCCAGCACCTCGGGGACAGGGGAAAATGTAATCTATGGCTACACCTTC. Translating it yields CASTSGTGENVIYGYTF.

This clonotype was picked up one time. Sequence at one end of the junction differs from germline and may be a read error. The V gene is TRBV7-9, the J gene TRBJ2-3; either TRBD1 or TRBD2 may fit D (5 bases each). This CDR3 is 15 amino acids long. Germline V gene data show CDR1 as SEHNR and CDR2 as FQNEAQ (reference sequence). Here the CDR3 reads CSSSLRGIWADTQYF. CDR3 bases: TGTTCCAGCAGCCTCCGGGGCATTTGGGCAGATACGCAGTATTTT.

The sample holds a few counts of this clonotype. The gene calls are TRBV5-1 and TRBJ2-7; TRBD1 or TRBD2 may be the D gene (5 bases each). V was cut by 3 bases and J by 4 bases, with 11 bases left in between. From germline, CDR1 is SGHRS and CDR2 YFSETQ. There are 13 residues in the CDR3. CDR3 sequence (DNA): TGCGCCAGCAGCTGGGACGGATCGTACGAGCAGTACTTC. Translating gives CASSWDGSYEQYF.

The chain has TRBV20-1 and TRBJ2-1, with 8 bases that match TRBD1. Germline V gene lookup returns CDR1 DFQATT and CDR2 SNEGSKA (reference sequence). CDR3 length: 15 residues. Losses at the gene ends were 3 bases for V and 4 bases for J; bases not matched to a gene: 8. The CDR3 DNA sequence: TGCAGTGCTAGGGAGACAGGGGTTTTTTACAATGAGCAGTTCTTC. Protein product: CSARETGVFYNEQFF.

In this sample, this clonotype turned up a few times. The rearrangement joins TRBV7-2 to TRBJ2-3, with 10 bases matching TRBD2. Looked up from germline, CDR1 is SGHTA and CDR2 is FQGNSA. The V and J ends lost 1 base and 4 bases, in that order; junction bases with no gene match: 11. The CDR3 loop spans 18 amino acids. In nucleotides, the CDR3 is TGTGCCAGCAGCTTAGAGCTAGCGGGGGCTTGGGGGGCAGATACGCAGTATTTT. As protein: CASSLELAGAWGADTQYF.

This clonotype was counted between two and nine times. CDR3 DNA: TGCAGTGCCCCACAGGGGTATACGCAGTATTTT. This translates into CSAPQGYTQYF. The chain links TRBV20-1 to TRBJ2-3, with 7 bases that match TRBD1. Germline loops: CDR1 DFQATT, CDR2 SNEGSKA (reference sequence). V lost 6 bases, J lost 7 bases, and 4 bases stayed unmatched. This CDR3 contains 11 residues.

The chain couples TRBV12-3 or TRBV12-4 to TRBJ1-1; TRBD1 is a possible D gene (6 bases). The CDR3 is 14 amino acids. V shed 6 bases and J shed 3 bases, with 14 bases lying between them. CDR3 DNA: TGTGCCAGCAGAACCGGGACAAGGTACACTGAAGCTTTCTTT. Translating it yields CASRTGTRYTEAFF.

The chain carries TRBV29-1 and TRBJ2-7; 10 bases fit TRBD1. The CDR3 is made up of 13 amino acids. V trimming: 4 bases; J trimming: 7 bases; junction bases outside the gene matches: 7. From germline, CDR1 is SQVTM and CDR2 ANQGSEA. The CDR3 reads CSVGGTGVLEQYF. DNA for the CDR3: TGCAGCGTTGGTGGGACAGGGGTCTTAGAGCAGTACTTC.

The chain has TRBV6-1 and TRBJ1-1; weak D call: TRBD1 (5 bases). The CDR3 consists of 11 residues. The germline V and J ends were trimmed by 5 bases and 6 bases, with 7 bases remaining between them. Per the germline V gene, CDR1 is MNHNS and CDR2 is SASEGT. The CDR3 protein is CASSRGPEAFF. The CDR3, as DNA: TGTGCCAGCAGTCGGGGCCCTGAAGCTTTCTTT.

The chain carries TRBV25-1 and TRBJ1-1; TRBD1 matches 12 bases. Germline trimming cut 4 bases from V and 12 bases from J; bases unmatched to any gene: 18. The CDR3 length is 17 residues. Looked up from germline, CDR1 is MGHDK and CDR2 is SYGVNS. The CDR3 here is CASSAKQGQGAAGGTFF. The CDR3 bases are TGTGCCAGCAGTGCAAAACAGGGACAGGGGGCCGCGGGGGGCACTTTCTTT.

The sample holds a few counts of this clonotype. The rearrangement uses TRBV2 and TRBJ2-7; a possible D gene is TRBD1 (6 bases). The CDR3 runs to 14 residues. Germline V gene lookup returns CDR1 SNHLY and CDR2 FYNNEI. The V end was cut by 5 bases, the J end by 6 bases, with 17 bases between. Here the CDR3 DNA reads TGTGCCAGCAGTCAAGGGGCAGGGGCAGGCGAGCAGTACTTC. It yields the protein CASSQGAGAGEQYF.

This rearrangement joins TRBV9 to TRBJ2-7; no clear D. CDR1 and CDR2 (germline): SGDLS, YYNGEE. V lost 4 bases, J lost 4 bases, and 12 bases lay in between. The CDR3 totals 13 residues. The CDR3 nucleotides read TGTGCCAGCAGCCCCTCGAGAGGTTACGAGCAGTACTTC. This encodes CASSPSRGYEQYF.